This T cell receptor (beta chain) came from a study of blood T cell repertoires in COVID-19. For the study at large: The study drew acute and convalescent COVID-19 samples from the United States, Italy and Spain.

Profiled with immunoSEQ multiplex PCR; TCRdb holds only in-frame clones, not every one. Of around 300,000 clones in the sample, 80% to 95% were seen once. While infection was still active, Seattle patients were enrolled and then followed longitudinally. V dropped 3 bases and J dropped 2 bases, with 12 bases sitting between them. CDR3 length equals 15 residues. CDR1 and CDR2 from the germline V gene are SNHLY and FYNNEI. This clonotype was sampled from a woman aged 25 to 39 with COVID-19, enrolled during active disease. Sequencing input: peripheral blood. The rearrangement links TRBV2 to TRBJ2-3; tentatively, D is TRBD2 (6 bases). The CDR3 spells CASSDGGFYTDTQYF. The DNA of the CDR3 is TGTGCCAGCAGTGACGGGGGATTTTACACAGATACGCAGTATTTT.